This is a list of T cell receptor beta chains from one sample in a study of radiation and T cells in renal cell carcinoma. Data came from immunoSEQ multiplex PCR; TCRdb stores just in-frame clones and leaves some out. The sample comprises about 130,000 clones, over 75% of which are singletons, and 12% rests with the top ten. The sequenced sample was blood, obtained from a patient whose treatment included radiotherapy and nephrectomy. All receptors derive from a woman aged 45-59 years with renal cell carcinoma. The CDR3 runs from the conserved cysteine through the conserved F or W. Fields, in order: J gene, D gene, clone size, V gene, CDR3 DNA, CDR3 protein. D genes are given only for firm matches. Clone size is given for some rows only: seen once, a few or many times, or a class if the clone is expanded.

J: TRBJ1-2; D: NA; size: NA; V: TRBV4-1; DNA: TGCGCCAGCAGCCAAGCAGGAGGCTATGGCTACACCTTC; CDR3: CASSQAGGYGYTF
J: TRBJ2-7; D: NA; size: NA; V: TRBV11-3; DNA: TGTGCCAGCAGCTTAGAGGGCACCTCCTACGAGCAGTACTTC; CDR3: CASSLEGTSYEQYF
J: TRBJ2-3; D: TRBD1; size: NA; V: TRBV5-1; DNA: TGCGCCAGCAGCTCCCGCGACAGGGTAGGTGTAGATACGCAGTATTTT; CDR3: CASSSRDRVGVDTQYF
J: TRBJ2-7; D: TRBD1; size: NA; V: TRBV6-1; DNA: TGTGCCAGCAGTGTATTAGCCGGACAGGGTAATAACGAGCAGTACTTC; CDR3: CASSVLAGQGNNEQYF
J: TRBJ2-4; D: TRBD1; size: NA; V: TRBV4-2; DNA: TGTGCCAGCAGCCAAGTGCGCGGGACAGGGAGTTGGAGCATTCAGTACTTC; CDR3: CASSQVRGTGSWSIQYF
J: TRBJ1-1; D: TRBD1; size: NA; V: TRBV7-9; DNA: TGTGCCAGCAGCCCTTGGACAGGAGGACTCGACGAAGCTTTCTTT; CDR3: CASSPWTGGLDEAFF
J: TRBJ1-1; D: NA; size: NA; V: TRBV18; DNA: TGTGCCAGCTCAACTGACAGGTTACGCACTGAAGCTTTCTTT; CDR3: CASSTDRLRTEAFF
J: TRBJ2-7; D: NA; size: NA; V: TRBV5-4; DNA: TGTGCCAGCAGCTTGGGTACAGGGCCTTACTCCTACGAGCAGTACTTC; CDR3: CASSLGTGPYSYEQYF
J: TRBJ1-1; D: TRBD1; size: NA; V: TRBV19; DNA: TGTGCCAGTAGTCCCCGAACAGGGGGCGGGACTGAAGCTTTCTTT; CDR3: CASSPRTGGGTEAFF
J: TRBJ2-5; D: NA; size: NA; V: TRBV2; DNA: TGTGCCAGCAGTGAAGTGGGCACCTCCCAAGAGACCCAGTACTTC; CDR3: CASSEVGTSQETQYF
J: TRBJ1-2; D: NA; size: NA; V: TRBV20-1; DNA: TGCAGTGCTATCCCTAACTATGGCTACACCTTC; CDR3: CSAIPNYGYTF
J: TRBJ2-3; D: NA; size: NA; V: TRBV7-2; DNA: TGTGCCAGCAGCTTAGCTTCAGGGGGGACAGATACGCAGTATTTT; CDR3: CASSLASGGTDTQYF
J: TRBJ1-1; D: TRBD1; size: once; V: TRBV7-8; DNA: TGTGCCAGCAGCTTGAACAGGGGCCCGAACACTGAAGCTTTCTTT; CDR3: CASSLNRGPNTEAFF
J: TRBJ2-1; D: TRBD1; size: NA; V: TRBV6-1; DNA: TGTGCCAGCACTACAGGGGCGACCTACAATGAGCAGTTCTTC; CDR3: CASTTGATYNEQFF
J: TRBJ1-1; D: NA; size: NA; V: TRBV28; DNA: TGTGCCAGCAGGCGACAGGTGAACACTGAAGCTTTCTTT; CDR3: CASRRQVNTEAFF
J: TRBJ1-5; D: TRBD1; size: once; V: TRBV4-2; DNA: TGTGCCAGCAGCCAAGACTACGACAGGGGGTATCAGCCCCAGCATTTT; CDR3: CASSQDYDRGYQPQHF
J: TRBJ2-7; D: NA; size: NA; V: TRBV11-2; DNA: TGTGCCAGCAGCTCCCCCCCGGGCAGCCAGACCTACGAGCAGTACTTC; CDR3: CASSSPPGSQTYEQYF
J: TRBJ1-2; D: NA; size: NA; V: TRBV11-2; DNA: TGTGCCAGCAGGCAAGATAGACAGCTTATCTATGGCTACACCTTC; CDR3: CASRQDRQLIYGYTF
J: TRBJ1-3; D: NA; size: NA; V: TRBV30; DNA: TGTGCCTGGAGTTGGGGGATGAGCTCTGGAAACACCATATATTTT; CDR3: CAWSWGMSSGNTIYF
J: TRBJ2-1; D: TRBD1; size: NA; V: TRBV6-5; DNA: TGTGCCAGTCAAGGGAGACAGGGATACAATGAGCAGTTCTTC; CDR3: CASQGRQGYNEQFF
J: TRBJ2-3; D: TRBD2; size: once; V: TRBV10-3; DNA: TGTGCCATCAGAGAAAGCGGGGGACCAACCACAGATACGCAGTATTTT; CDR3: CAIRESGGPTTDTQYF
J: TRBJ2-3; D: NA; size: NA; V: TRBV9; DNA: TGTGCCAGCAGCCCGATCACGTCCGATACGCAGTATTTT; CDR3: CASSPITSDTQYF
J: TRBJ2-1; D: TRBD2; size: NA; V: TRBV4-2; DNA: TGTGCCAGCAGCCAAGCGGGACTAGCGGGGAACAATGAGCAGTTCTTC; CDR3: CASSQAGLAGNNEQFF
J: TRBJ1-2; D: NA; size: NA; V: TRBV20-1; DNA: TGCAGTGTTAGACAGCCGGAGGGCTACACCTTC; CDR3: CSVRQPEGYTF
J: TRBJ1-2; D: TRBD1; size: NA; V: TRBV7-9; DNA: TGTGCCAGCAGTTCCCACAGGGGATCAAACTATGGCTACACCTTC; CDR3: CASSSHRGSNYGYTF
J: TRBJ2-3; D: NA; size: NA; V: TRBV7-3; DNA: TGTGCCAGCAGCTTACAAGTCCCGGATACGCAGTATTTT; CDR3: CASSLQVPDTQYF
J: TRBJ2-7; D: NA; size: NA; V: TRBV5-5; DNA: TGTGCCAGCAGCCGACAGGACGAGCAGTACTTC; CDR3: CASSRQDEQYF
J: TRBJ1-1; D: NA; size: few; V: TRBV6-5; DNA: TGTGCCAGCTCTAGGGGCACTGAAGCTTTCTTT; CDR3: CASSRGTEAFF
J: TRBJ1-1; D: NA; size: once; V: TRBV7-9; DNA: TGTGCCAGCAGCGTAGGACCGAGAATGAACACTGAAGCTTTCTTT; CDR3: CASSVGPRMNTEAFF
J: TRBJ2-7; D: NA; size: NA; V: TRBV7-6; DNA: TGTGCCAGCAGCACTAGGGACCCGCCTGCCTACGAGCAGTACTTC; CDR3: CASSTRDPPAYEQYF
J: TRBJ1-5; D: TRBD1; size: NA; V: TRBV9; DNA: TGTGCCAGCAGCGTAGGGACAGGGAATCAGCCCCAGCATTTT; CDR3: CASSVGTGNQPQHF
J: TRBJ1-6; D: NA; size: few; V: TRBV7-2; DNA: TGTGCCAGCACCCCCCCGGGGCAGGGGTTCTTGCCCCTCCACTTT; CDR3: CASTPPGQGFLPLHF
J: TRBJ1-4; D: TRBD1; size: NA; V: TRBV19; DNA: TGTGCCAGTACCCTGGGACAGGGAAATGAAAAACTGTTTTTT; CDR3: CASTLGQGNEKLFF
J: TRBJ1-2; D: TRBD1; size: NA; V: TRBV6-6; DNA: TGTGCCAGCAACACGGATATACAGGGGCTACATGGCTACACCTTC; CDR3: CASNTDIQGLHGYTF
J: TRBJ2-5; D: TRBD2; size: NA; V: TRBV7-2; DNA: TGTGCCAGCAGCTGGGGTGCGGCGGGGGGGCAAGAGACCCAGTACTTC; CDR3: CASSWGAAGGQETQYF
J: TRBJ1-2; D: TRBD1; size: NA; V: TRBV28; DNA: TGTGCCAGCAGCAGCCCGGGACAGGGCCAAAGCTGGGGCTACACCTTC; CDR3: CASSSPGQGQSWGYTF
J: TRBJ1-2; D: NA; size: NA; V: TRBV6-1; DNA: TGTGCCAGCAGTGCTGGTCGCGGGGCGGTCTATGGCTACACCTTC; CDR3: CASSAGRGAVYGYTF
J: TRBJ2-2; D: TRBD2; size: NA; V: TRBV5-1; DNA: TGCGCCAGCAGCTGGCGGGGGGAGAACACCGGGGAGCTGTTTTTT; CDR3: CASSWRGENTGELFF
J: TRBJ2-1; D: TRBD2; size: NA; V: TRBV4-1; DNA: TGCGCCAGCAGCCATGCCGGGACTAGCCGATACAATGAGCAGTTCTTC; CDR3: CASSHAGTSRYNEQFF
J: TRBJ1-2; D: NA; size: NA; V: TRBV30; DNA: TGTGCCTGGAGTGCCTTACAGAACTATGGCTACACCTTC; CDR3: CAWSALQNYGYTF